This TCR beta chain was recorded in a study of blood T cell repertoires in COVID-19. The method was immunoSEQ multiplex PCR; TCRdb's version includes in-frame clones alone and lacks a portion of them. The data contain about 130,000 clones, approximately 84% of them singletons. CDR1 is SGHNT, CDR2 YENEEA, per germline. V was clipped by 1 base and J by 2 bases; unmatched bases: 3. The length of the CDR3 is 15 residues. Material: peripheral blood. The chain combines TRBV11-3 with TRBJ2-7; TRBD2 agrees at 9 bases. The TCR sequence derives from a woman aged 50 to 60 who had recovered from COVID-19. The CDR3 nucleotides read TGTGCCAGCAGCTTAGGACTAGCGGACGCCTACGAGCAGTACTTC. It translates to CASSLGLADAYEQYF.